This T cell receptor (beta chain) was identified during a study of T cell repertoires in cytomegalovirus infection. Background on the study: CMV infection plus the matching HLA type was flagged by public TCR beta signatures. Broader study findings: Predominance within the ex vivo response was attributable to HLA-C-restricted CMV-specific TCR beta clonotypes.

In regard to this clonotype: Antigen specificity is unknown.

The CDR3 covers 15 residues. V dropped 3 bases and J dropped 8; count of bases not matched to a gene: 7. Germline CDR1 is ENHRY and CDR2 is SYGVKD. Each CDR3 protein gets one entry after TCRdb re-called the reads with MiXCR. The sample includes over 150,000 distinct CDR3 sequences, about 17% of them seen just once. This receptor was obtained from a human donor in good health (CMV status not recorded). Some clones in this sample may be carry-over from other donors' samples. The chain couples TRBV10-3 to TRBJ1-4, with 9 bases aligning to TRBD1. Sequenced input: CD8+ T cells from PBMCs. This chain's CDR3 is CAISDPGTGNEKLFF. CDR3 nucleotide sequence: TGTGCCATCAGTGACCCCGGGACAGGGAACGAAAAACTGTTTTTT.